The entry below gives a single T cell receptor (beta chain) sequence along with its context. Antigen: not known. Preparation of the TCRbeta library was carried out with unique molecular identifiers. TCRdb recomputed calls from the PCR reads with MiXCR, one row per CDR3 protein. Here the sample spans 670,000 or so distinct CDR3 sequences, approximately 14% being singletons. This specimen comes from a study of T-cell reconstitution after alpha-beta-depleted transplantation in children. Study observations and caveats: At the one-year point after transplant, T-cell counts and TCRbeta diversity were found to come mostly from T cells that had been newly produced. Expanded graft clones, several hundred of them, were reportedly the source of alpha-beta T cells about two months after transplant.

V lost 6 bases and J 5 bases, leaving 17 bases between the germline ends. This CDR3 comprises 15 residues. In germline, CDR1 is KGHSH, CDR2 LQKENI. Sequenced material: PBMCs, taken before TCRalphabeta/CD19-depleted stem cell transplant. This chain uses TRBV18 with TRBJ2-1; tentatively, D is TRBD2 (6 bases). The TCR sequence derives from a girl aged 2 to 10 with congenital amegakaryocytic thrombocytopenia, due to receive a stem cell transplant. The CDR3 here is CASSQDLGEDNEQFF. In DNA, the CDR3 is TGTGCCAGCTCCCAGGACTTGGGGGAGGACAATGAGCAGTTCTTC.